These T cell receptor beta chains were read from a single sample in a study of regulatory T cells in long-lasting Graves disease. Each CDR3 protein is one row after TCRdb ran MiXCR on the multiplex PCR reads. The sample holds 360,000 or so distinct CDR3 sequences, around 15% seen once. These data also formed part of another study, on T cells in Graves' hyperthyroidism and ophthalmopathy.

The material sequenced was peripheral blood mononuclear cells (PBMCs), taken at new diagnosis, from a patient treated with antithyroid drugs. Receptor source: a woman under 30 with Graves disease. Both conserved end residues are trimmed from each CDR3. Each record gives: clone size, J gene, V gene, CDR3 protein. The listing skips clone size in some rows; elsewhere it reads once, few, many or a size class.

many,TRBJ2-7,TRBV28,ASSLMRGLAV
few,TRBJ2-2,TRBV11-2,ASSSLAGKAGELF
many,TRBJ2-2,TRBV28,ASTKGRPAGQGAGELF
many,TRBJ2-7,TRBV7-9,ASSGGTGGDEQY
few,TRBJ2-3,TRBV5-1,ASSLYFSTDTQY
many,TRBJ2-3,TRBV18,ASSPPSEDTQY
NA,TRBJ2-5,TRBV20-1,SARPLAGGEQETQY
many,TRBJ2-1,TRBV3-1,ASSEILGGDEQF
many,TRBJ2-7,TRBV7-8,ASSWTSGTYEQY
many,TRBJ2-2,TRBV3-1,ASRDWLSGELF
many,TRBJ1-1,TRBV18,ASSPLRSNTEAF
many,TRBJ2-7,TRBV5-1,ASSLETGPYEQY
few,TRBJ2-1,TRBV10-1,ASSESGGGEQF
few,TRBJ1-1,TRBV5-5,ASSLDRGAF
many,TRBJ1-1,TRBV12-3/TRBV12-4,ASSLAGAIGMNTEAF
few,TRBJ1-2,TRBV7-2,ASGDYYGYT
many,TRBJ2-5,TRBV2,ASSTRETQY
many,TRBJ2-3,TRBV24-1,ATSANLRGLSTDTQY
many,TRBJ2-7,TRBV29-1,SVEDPGAAGYEQY
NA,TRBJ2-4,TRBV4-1,ASSQAVGVSENIQY
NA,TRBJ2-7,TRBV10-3,ATWDSSYEQY
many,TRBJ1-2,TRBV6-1,ASSNPGRFYGYT
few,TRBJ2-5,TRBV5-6,ASLRGGETQY
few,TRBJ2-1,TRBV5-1,ASSEDYTHNEQF
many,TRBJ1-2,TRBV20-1,SAREQGGYGYT